The source of this TCR beta chain is a study of shared clonotypes between healthy human individuals. Trimming stripped 2 bases from V and 0 bases from J, with 2 bases between. Germline V gene sequence: CDR1 SNHLY, CDR2 FYNNEI. This CDR3 is 12 amino acids long. Study results and caveats: Naive subsets, compared against memory subsets, generally had larger estimated richness values. A few donors showed sharing of approximately 5% of naive CD4 clonotypes. Deeper or shallower sequencing was expected to change how clonotypes are shared among donors.

Note on this clone: Antigen unknown. In the same sample, other DNA sequences code for this CDR3.

CD8 memory combined CD45RO+ cells with CCR7-negative CD45RA+ TemRA cells. Method: immunoSEQ multiplex PCR; TCRdb's copy keeps in-frame clones and lacks some. The table records about 320,000 clones, around 87% of them present only once. The receptor's source is a man aged 18 to 30 in good health. Sequencing was performed on memory CD8+ T cells sorted from blood. Subset: CD45RO+ cells pooled with CCR7-negative TemRA cells. J is TRBJ2-7 and V is TRBV2; no reliable D call. The DNA for the CDR3 is TGTGCCAGCAGTGAACTCTCCTACGAGCAGTACTTC. Residues: CASSELSYEQYF.